A single sample gave rise to the 26 T cell receptor beta chains below, sequenced in a study of blood T cell repertoires in COVID-19. The table came from immunoSEQ multiplex PCR; TCRdb's copy has only in-frame clones and leaves some out. This table has under 150,000 clones, 90% appearing once. Sequencing was carried out using peripheral blood. The receptors stem from a man in his 60s with COVID-19, enrolled during active disease.

The chain employs TRBV27 and TRBJ2-1, with TRBD2 matching over 7 bases. Germline V CDR1 and CDR2: MNHEY, SMNVEV (reference sequence). V lost 0 bases to trimming and J lost 3 bases; unmatched junction nucleotides: 5. This CDR3 comprises 16 residues. CDR3 protein: CASSLSAGDYYNEQFF. The DNA of the CDR3 is TGTGCCAGCAGTTTATCGGCGGGAGACTACTACAATGAGCAGTTCTTC.

The genes are TRBV5-4 and TRBJ2-1, with 14 bases identical to TRBD2. V gave up 4 bases and J gave up 14 bases; unmatched junction bases: 11. Germline V lookup: CDR1 SGHNT, CDR2 YYREEE (reference sequence). CDR3 length: 15 amino acids. The DNA for the CDR3 is TGTGCCAGCAGCCAACCTGGACTAGCGGGAGGTGATGAGTTCTTC. Its protein product is CASSQPGLAGGDEFF.

The chain links TRBV10-3 to TRBJ2-7; 13 nucleotides agree with TRBD2. The CDR3 extends over 16 amino acids. CDR1 ENHRY and CDR2 SYGVKD come from the germline V gene. V gave up 2 bases and J gave up 5 bases; unmatched junction bases: 6. The CDR3 bases are TGTGCCATCAGTGAGAGGGGCGGGACTAGCGGGAACGAGCAGTACTTC. The encoded protein is CAISERGGTSGNEQYF.

The chain couples TRBV29-1 to TRBJ2-7; 8 bases match TRBD2. CDR1 and CDR2 from the germline V gene are SQVTM and ANQGSEA. The CDR3 sequence is 13 residues long. With 7 bases clipped from V and 3 bases from J, the junction kept 8 bases outside the gene matches. DNA of the CDR3: TGCAGCGCCACGGGGGGGCTCGTCTACGAGCAGTACTTC. It translates to CSATGGLVYEQYF.

The chain couples TRBV19 to TRBJ2-2, with 9 bases that match TRBD1. In germline, CDR1 is LNHDA, CDR2 SQIVND (reference sequence). This CDR3 has 13 residues. V trimming: 10 bases; J trimming: 7 bases; junction bases outside the gene matches: 7. CDR3 sequence reads: CATSKGQGGELFF. In DNA, the CDR3 is TGTGCCACTTCAAAGGGACAGGGCGGGGAGCTGTTTTTT. Complete variable domain (other parts from reference TRBV19 and TRBJ2-2): DGGITQSPKYLFRKEGQNVTLSCEQNLNHDAMYWYRQDPGQGLRLIYYSQIVNDFQKGDIAEGYSVSREKKESFPLTVTSAQKNPTAFYLCATSKGQGGELFFGEGSRLTVL.

The chain has TRBV29-1 and TRBJ1-1, with no clear D. Per germline, CDR1 SQVTM and CDR2 ANQGSEA. V was shortened by 7 bases and J by 0 bases, with 12 bases between the two germline ends. The CDR3 runs to 13 residues. CDR3 residues: CSAGGNMNTEAFF. CDR3 nucleotides: TGCAGCGCCGGAGGGAACATGAACACTGAAGCTTTCTTT.

The chain links TRBV25-1 to TRBJ2-2; TRBD2 aligns across 10 bases. The trim removed 8 bases at V and 3 bases at J, leaving 3 bases unmatched. Per germline, CDR1 MGHDK and CDR2 SYGVNS. The CDR3 is made up of 14 amino acids. CDR3 coding DNA: TGTGCCAGCCAGCGGGAGGGGGACACCGGGGAGCTGTTTTTT. Translated: CASQREGDTGELFF.

This chain joins TRBV12-3 or TRBV12-4 and TRBJ2-2; D remains unclear. V lost 1 base and J 7 bases, leaving 4 bases between the germline ends. The CDR3 is made up of 12 amino acids. CDR3 in DNA: TGTGCCAGCAGTTTAGGGAGCGGGGAGCTGTTTTTT. Translated, it gives CASSLGSGELFF.

This chain connects TRBV5-1 to TRBJ1-1; TRBD1 matches 7 bases. The CDR3 has 15 residues. V lost 0 bases to trimming and J lost 0 bases; unmatched junction nucleotides: 2. Germline loops: CDR1 SGHRS, CDR2 YFSETQ. Here the CDR3 reads CASSLEGQMNTEAFF. CDR3 sequence (DNA): TGCGCCAGCAGCTTGGAGGGACAGATGAACACTGAAGCTTTCTTT.

This clone was counted once. The rearrangement joins TRBV4-3 to TRBJ2-7, with D tentatively TRBD2 (5 bases). The germline V gene has CDR1 LGHNA and CDR2 YSLEER. V gave up 1 base and J gave up 7 bases, with 17 bases separating them. The CDR3 extends over 15 amino acids. The CDR3 protein is CASSQGGLNLGEQYF. DNA for the CDR3: TGCGCCAGCAGCCAAGGAGGGCTAAACCTGGGGGAGCAGTACTTC.

The chain recombines TRBV5-1 with TRBJ1-2, with a tentative D call TRBD1 (5 bases). V shed 0 bases and J shed 7 bases, with 10 bases lying between them. There are 13 residues in the CDR3. CDR1 is SGHRS, CDR2 YFSETQ, per germline. The CDR3 DNA reads as TGCGCCAGCAGCTTGGAGGCGGGGCTTGGCTACACCTTC. Translation: CASSLEAGLGYTF.

This chain joins TRBV24-1 and TRBJ2-3; 15 nucleotides align to TRBD2. Germline assignment: CDR1 KGHDR and CDR2 SFDVKD. The CDR3 has 20 amino acids. V lost 3 bases to trimming and J lost 0 bases; unmatched junction nucleotides: 9. CDR3 DNA: TGTGCCACCAGTGATGTACGGACTAGCGGGAGGGTCTCTAGCACAGATACGCAGTATTTT. It yields the protein CATSDVRTSGRVSSTDTQYF.

The chain recombines TRBV28 with TRBJ1-5, with D unclear. The CDR3 consists of 14 residues. Germline CDR1 MDHEN, CDR2 SYDVKM. Trimming removed 6 bases from V and 1 base from J, with 10 bases in between. CDR3 bases: TGTGCCAGCAGCCCGGCCGGGAGCAATCAGCCCCAGCATTTT. This gives the protein CASSPAGSNQPQHF.

The chain is built from TRBV7-9 and TRBJ1-1, with a weak D call TRBD1 (6 bases). Germline values: CDR1 SEHNR, CDR2 FQNEAQ (reference sequence). There are 15 residues in the CDR3. V lost 6 bases and J lost 0, with 14 bases in between. For the CDR3, the DNA is TGTGCCAGCAGTTCGCCGGGACACGTGAACACTGAAGCTTTCTTT. Residues: CASSSPGHVNTEAFF.

The chain couples TRBV3-1 (or the pseudogene TRBV3-2) to TRBJ1-2; D not resolved. The CDR3 has 12 residues. Trimming cost V 4 bases and J 4 bases, with 7 bases left between them. Germline assignment: CDR1 LGHDT and CDR2 YNNKEL (reference sequence). The CDR3 DNA reads TGTGCCAGCAGCCTTAACTTCTATGGCTACACCTTC. This sequence encodes CASSLNFYGYTF.

V gene TRBV25-1 combines with J gene TRBJ1-1; no definite D call. The CDR3 extends over 17 amino acids. Trimming stripped 4 bases from V and 8 bases from J, with 26 bases between. CDR1 is MGHDK, CDR2 SYGVNS, per germline. The CDR3 sequence is CASSGYSLRALRREAFF. The CDR3 DNA sequence: TGTGCCAGCAGTGGATATTCACTCCGGGCTCTGCGGAGGGAAGCTTTCTTT.

The chain uses TRBV24-1 and TRBJ2-3, with D possibly TRBD1 on 5 matching bases. The germline V gene has CDR1 KGHDR and CDR2 SFDVKD. This CDR3 is 16 amino acids long. V was trimmed by 2 bases and J by 4 bases, leaving 15 bases between them. The CDR3 nucleotides are TGTGCCACCAGTGATTCTAGGGCAGGGTGGGCAGATACGCAGTATTTT. The encoded protein is CATSDSRAGWADTQYF.

The chain has TRBV9 and TRBJ1-1; 12 bases are shared with TRBD1. The CDR3 contains 18 residues. The junction had 13 bases not matched to a gene; V was cut back by 4 bases and J by 3 bases. The germline CDR1 and CDR2 sequences are SGDLS and YYNGEE. CDR3 sequence reads: CASSFSGTGGAPDTEAFF. The DNA for the CDR3 is TGTGCCAGCAGCTTCTCCGGGACAGGGGGCGCCCCGGACACTGAAGCTTTCTTT. Complete variable domain (other parts from reference TRBV9 and TRBJ1-1): DSGVTQTPKHLITATGQRVTLRCSPRSGDLSVYWYQQSLDQGLQFLIQYYNGEERAKGNILERFSAQQFPDLHSELNLSSLELGDSALYFCASSFSGTGGAPDTEAFFGQGTRLTVV.

The V call is TRBV19, the J call TRBJ1-1, with 8 bases identical to TRBD1. Germline trimming cut 7 bases from V and 2 bases from J; bases unmatched to any gene: 6. Germline V lookup: CDR1 LNHDA, CDR2 SQIVND (reference sequence). The CDR3 runs 14 residues. The CDR3 DNA is TGTGCCAGTACCCCGGACAGGGCAAACACTGAAGCTTTCTTT. Its translation is CASTPDRANTEAFF.

The genes are TRBV5-1 and TRBJ2-5, with D tentatively TRBD1 (6 bases). The CDR3 consists of 15 residues. CDR1 is SGHRS, CDR2 YFSETQ, per germline. Deletions cut 4 bases from V and 1 base from J, with 14 bases between. The CDR3 here is CASSRVTGAQETQYF. CDR3 DNA: TGCGCCAGCAGCCGTGTGACAGGTGCCCAAGAGACCCAGTACTTC.

V is TRBV7-6 and J is TRBJ2-3; D gene ambiguous. The CDR3 sequence is 18 residues long. CDR1 is SGHVS and CDR2 is FNYEAQ in the germline V gene. V gave up 1 base and J gave up 2 bases, with 19 bases separating them. The CDR3 spells CASSLVSANIRLTDTQYF. For the CDR3, the DNA is TGTGCCAGCAGCTTAGTAAGCGCCAACATCCGACTCACAGATACGCAGTATTTT.

The chain has TRBV7-8 and TRBJ2-5; 9 bases are shared with TRBD2. Trimming took 3 bases from V and 5 from J; bases not matched to a gene: 1. This CDR3 is built from 13 residues. The germline gives CDR1 SGHVS, CDR2 FQNEAQ. DNA of the CDR3: TGTGCCAGCAGCTTCGGACTAGCGGAGACCCAGTACTTC. Protein sequence: CASSFGLAETQYF.

V and J are TRBV25-1 and TRBJ2-1, with 8 nucleotides matching TRBD1. Germline V lookup: CDR1 MGHDK, CDR2 SYGVNS. After removal of 5 bases from V and 8 bases from J, the junction contained 8 bases not matched to a gene. This CDR3 comprises 14 residues. The CDR3 bases are TGTGCCAGCAGTCTCAGGACAGGGAGGCATGAGCAGTTCTTC. Translating gives CASSLRTGRHEQFF.

This chain connects TRBV30 to TRBJ2-7, with TRBD2 identical over 13 bases. After removal of 0 bases from V and 13 bases from J, the junction contained 12 bases not matched to a gene. The germline gives CDR1 GTSNPN, CDR2 SVGIG (reference sequence). The CDR3 runs to 15 residues. As DNA, the CDR3 is TGTGCCTGGAGTGTACCGGGACTAGCGGGACTTCTGATCTACTTC. Its translation is CAWSVPGLAGLLIYF.

The chain carries TRBV9 and TRBJ2-1; D possibly corresponds to TRBD2 (6 bases). Trimming pared 0 bases from V and 3 bases from J, leaving 10 bases between. The CDR3 is 15 residues long. Germline V gene data show CDR1 as SGDLS and CDR2 as YYNGEE. In DNA form, the CDR3 reads TGTGCCAGCAGCGTAGCGAGCGGGTACTACAATGAGCAGTTCTTC. It is translated as CASSVASGYYNEQFF.

This CDR3 reads CASSATLQGTEQFF. The CDR3, as DNA: TGTGCCAGCAGCGCGACCCTCCAGGGAACTGAGCAGTTCTTC. J is TRBJ2-1 and V is TRBV7-2; D might be TRBD1 (5 bases). The CDR3 is made up of 14 amino acids. Looked up from germline, CDR1 is SGHTA and CDR2 is FQGNSA. The germline V and J ends were trimmed by 5 bases and 9 bases, with 17 bases remaining between them.